Following are 7 T cell receptor beta chains from one sample sequenced in a study of CD8 T cells in ankylosing spondylitis. Study results and limitations: Ankylosing spondylitis blood appeared to be characterized by a TCR beta motif of eight highly homologous variants.

Their antigens are not known. TCRdb reanalysed the 5' RACE reads using MiXCR and keeps one entry per CDR3 protein. The sample holds hundreds of thousands of distinct CDR3 sequences; roughly 12% are singletons and the top ten take approximately 0.46%. Sequenced sample: blood, either unsorted or a sorted T cell fraction (not recorded which). The receptors were sampled from a male donor with ankylosing spondylitis.

This clonotype came up a few times. The chain uses TRBV28 and TRBJ1-1, with D tentatively TRBD1 (6 bases). V lost 8 bases and J lost 4, with 14 bases in between. The V gene's germline CDR1 is MDHEN and CDR2 SYDVKM. This CDR3 has 13 residues. The chain's CDR3 is CASHSRRGTEAFF. CDR3 DNA: TGTGCCAGCCATTCGCGCAGGGGCACTGAAGCTTTCTTT.

This clonotype was found a few times. V is TRBV5-1 and J is TRBJ1-1; TRBD1 is a possible D gene (5 bases). This CDR3 spans 14 amino acids. The V gene's germline CDR1 is SGHRS and CDR2 YFSETQ. The V gene lost 2 bases and the J gene lost 1 base, with 9 bases spanning the gap. The CDR3 DNA reads TGCGCCAGCAGCTTCGGGGGGACGAACACTGAAGCTTTCTTT. Translating gives CASSFGGTNTEAFF.

This clonotype was seen many times. This rearrangement joins TRBV29-1 to TRBJ2-1; TRBD2 aligns across 7 bases. Trimming took 6 bases from V and 0 from J; bases not matched to a gene: 14. Germline V gives CDR1 SQVTM, CDR2 ANQGSEA. This CDR3 spans 17 amino acids. DNA for the CDR3: TGCAGCGTCACTGGGGCGGGAGAAGAGAACTCCTACAATGAGCAGTTCTTC. Translation gives CSVTGAGEENSYNEQFF.

The CDR3 sequence: CASSLDNMNTEAFF. CDR3 nucleotide sequence: TGCGCCAGCAGCTTAGACAACATGAACACTGAAGCTTTCTTT. The rearrangement uses TRBV5-1 and TRBJ1-1, with D uncertain. The CDR3 has 14 residues. V lost 2 bases, J lost 0 bases, and 8 bases lay in between. Per germline, CDR1 SGHRS and CDR2 YFSETQ.

The CDR3 sequence is CASSQRDRRPVDTIYF. The CDR3 region has the DNA TGTGCCAGCAGTCAAAGGGACAGGCGGCCGGTTGACACCATATATTTT. The chain recombines TRBV12-3 or TRBV12-4 with TRBJ1-3, with TRBD1 identical over 8 bases. J lost 8 bases, V lost 5 bases, and 14 bases had no gene match. The CDR3 has 16 residues.

Many counts were recorded for this clonotype. This chain joins TRBV20-1 and TRBJ2-1; D is unclear. The V end lost 5 bases, the J end lost 8 bases, and 13 bases lay between the germline ends. Germline-derived CDR1 and CDR2 are DFQATT and SNEGSKA (reference sequence). This CDR3 spans 12 amino acids. CDR3 in amino acids: CSAARVHDEQFF. Here the CDR3 DNA reads TGCAGTGCTGCTAGAGTGCACGATGAGCAGTTCTTC.

This clonotype was picked up many times. The J gene is TRBJ2-3, the V gene TRBV10-3; D gene unclear. Germline CDR1 reads ENHRY; CDR2 reads SYGVKD. V was clipped by 7 bases and J by 0 bases, with 11 bases between them. The CDR3 contains 14 residues. CDR3 loop: CAIKMSSSTDTQYF. Written as DNA, the CDR3 is TGTGCCATCAAGATGAGCAGTAGCACAGATACGCAGTATTTT.